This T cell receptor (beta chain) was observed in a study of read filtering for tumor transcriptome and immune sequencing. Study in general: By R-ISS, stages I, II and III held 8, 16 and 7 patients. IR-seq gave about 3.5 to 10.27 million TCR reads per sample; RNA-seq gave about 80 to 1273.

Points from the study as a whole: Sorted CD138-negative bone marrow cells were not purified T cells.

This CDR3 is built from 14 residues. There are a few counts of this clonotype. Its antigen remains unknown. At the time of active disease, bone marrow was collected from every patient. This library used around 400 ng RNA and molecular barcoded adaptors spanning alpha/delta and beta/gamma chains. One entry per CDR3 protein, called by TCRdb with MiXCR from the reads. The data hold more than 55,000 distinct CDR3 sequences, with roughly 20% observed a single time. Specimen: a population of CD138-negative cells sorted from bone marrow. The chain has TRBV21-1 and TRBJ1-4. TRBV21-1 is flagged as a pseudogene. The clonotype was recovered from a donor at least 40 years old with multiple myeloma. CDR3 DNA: TGTGCCAGCAGCTCAGGAGCAACTAATGAAAAACTGTTTTTT. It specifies CASSSGATNEKLFF.